This T cell receptor beta chain was identified during a study of cytomegalovirus exposure and HLA in healthy donors. The PCR had 60 Vbeta and 13 Jbeta primers. The assay was immunoSEQ multiplex PCR, and TCRdb's table has in-frame clones only and misses some. The sample carries under 150,000 clones, 60% to 85% recorded once. Study-wide results and caveats: In a later analysis, across HLA loci, associated TCR counts were highest for DRB1, lowest for HLA-C. Being productive about 87% or about 30% of the time was typical of most TCR beta V segments in an earlier analysis.

Germline CDR1 reads LGHNA; CDR2 reads YNFKEQ. The CDR3 is 14 amino acids. Trimming left V 1 base short and J 4 bases short, with 11 bases between. Concerning this clone itself: The antigen is unknown.

This receptor was identified in a woman aged 18-29 years in good health and CMV-seronegative. Input material: PBMCs. The rearrangement joins TRBV4-2 to TRBJ2-7, with D perhaps matching TRBD2 (6 bases). CDR3 DNA sequence: TGTGCCAGCAGCCAAGGTGAGGAGGGGTACGAGCAGTACTTC. It translates to CASSQGEEGYEQYF.